This TCR beta chain stems from a study of breast tumors, draining lymph nodes, adjacent tissues. This clonotype occurred many times. The antigen remains unidentified. Study-level results: Tumor T cell lymph node origin was a supported hypothesis, not proven.

The lymph nodes were axillary draining lymph nodes from breast cancer patients. V lost 0 bases and J 8 bases, leaving 16 bases between the germline ends. This CDR3 has 15 amino acids. Germline assignment: CDR1 LGHDT and CDR2 YNNKEL (reference sequence). TCRdb fed the multiplex PCR reads into MiXCR, producing one record per CDR3 protein. The data hold approximately 230,000 distinct CDR3 sequences, with approximately 36% observed a single time. The TCR sequence derives from a female donor with breast cancer. Some clones in this sample may be carry-over from other donors' samples. V is TRBV3-1 and J is TRBJ1-2, with D tentatively TRBD1 (5 bases). Sequences were obtained from axillary lymph node tissue. The CDR3 coding sequence is TGTGCCAGCAGCCAAGAAGGCGTGGGGCTAGGAGGCTACACCTTC. Translated, it gives CASSQEGVGLGGYTF. Complete variable domain (other parts from reference TRBV3-1 and TRBJ1-2): DTAVSQTPKYLVTQMGNDKSIKCEQNLGHDTMYWYKQDSKKFLKIMFSYNNKELIINETVPNRFSPKSPDKAHLNLHINSLELGDSAVYFCASSQEGVGLGGYTFGSGTRLTVV.